These 15 T cell receptor beta chains originate from one sample sequenced in a study of T cell repertoires in cytomegalovirus infection. For these TCRs, the target antigens are not known. Each CDR3 protein is one row after TCRdb ran MiXCR on the reads. The table includes 550,000 to 850,000 distinct CDR3 sequences, around 31% detected once. The sequenced sample was cultured PBMCs, obtained from culture after CMV antigen stimulation. The source is a human donor in good health (CMV status not recorded). Some clones in this sample may be carry-over from other donors' samples.

The chain has TRBV29-1 and TRBJ1-5; TRBD1 is a possible D gene (6 bases). Germline V CDR1 and CDR2: SQVTM, ANQGSEA. This CDR3 spans 12 amino acids. V lost 7 bases, J lost 5 bases, and 12 bases lay in between. The CDR3, as DNA: TGCAGCGCCGGGACAACCGATCAGCCCCAGCATTTT. Translated, it gives CSAGTTDQPQHF. The full variable domain, in which reference TRBV29-1 and TRBJ1-5 provide the parts outside the CDR3, is SAVISQKPSRDICQRGTSLTIQCQVDSQVTMMFWYRQQPGQSLTLIATANQGSEATYESGFVIDKFPISRPNLTFSTLTVSNMSPEDSSIYLCSAGTTDQPQHFGDGTRLSIL.

The chain uses TRBV7-2 and TRBJ2-2; D gene ambiguous. This CDR3 contains 15 residues. Germline CDR1 reads SGHTA; CDR2 reads FQGNSA. With 1 base removed from V and 6 bases from J, the gap between germline ends came to 12 bases. CDR3: CASSLGASGAGELFF. CDR3 coding DNA: TGTGCCAGCAGCTTAGGGGCATCTGGGGCCGGGGAGCTGTTTTTT.

The CDR3 DNA follows: TGTGCCAGCAGTGAAACGGCTCCGGCTACGCAGTATTTT. It codes for CASSETAPATQYF. V usage is TRBV6-1 and J usage is TRBJ2-3, with D unclear. The ends were cut back, 2 bases at V and 8 bases at J, with 11 bases in the middle. Germline V lookup: CDR1 MNHNS, CDR2 SASEGT. The CDR3 has 13 amino acids.

This clonotype was detected a few times. The gene calls are TRBV10-3 and TRBJ1-1; D is perhaps TRBD1 (5 bases). The CDR3 runs to 14 residues. Germline assignment: CDR1 ENHRY and CDR2 SYGVKD. With 3 bases removed from V and 10 bases from J, the gap between germline ends came to 18 bases. The CDR3 loop reads CAISEQEYRDRAFF. In DNA form, the CDR3 reads TGTGCCATCAGTGAACAGGAGTATAGAGATCGAGCTTTCTTT.

There are a few counts of this clonotype. The chain employs TRBV7-2 and TRBJ2-7; no firm D call. Trimming cost V 5 bases and J 4 bases, with 15 bases left between them. CDR1 and CDR2 from the germline V gene are SGHTA and FQGNSA. This CDR3 has 14 residues. The CDR3 protein is CASSRSGTQYEQYF. CDR3 nucleotides: TGTGCCAGCAGCCGGTCAGGCACCCAGTACGAGCAGTACTTC.

This clonotype turned up a few times. The CDR3: CSATEAGVLGEQYF. The CDR3, as DNA: TGCAGTGCTACAGAAGCGGGAGTCCTGGGCGAGCAGTACTTC. The chain has TRBV20-1 and TRBJ2-7; 8 positions match TRBD2. The germline gives CDR1 DFQATT, CDR2 SNEGSKA (reference sequence). This CDR3 comprises 14 residues. V trimming: 4 bases; J trimming: 6 bases; junction bases outside the gene matches: 11.

The table lists this clonotype with a few counts. The chain is built from TRBV20-1 and TRBJ1-6; a weak D match, TRBD1 (5 bases). V lost 6 bases and J lost 8, with 11 bases in between. CDR3 size: 12 residues. CDR1 is DFQATT and CDR2 is SNEGSKA in the germline V gene (reference sequence). The CDR3 region is CSAQGGDSPLHF. CDR3 nucleotides: TGCAGTGCCCAGGGAGGGGATTCACCCCTCCACTTT.

This sequence joins TRBV6-2 or TRBV6-3 and TRBJ1-5; D unclear. V was cut by 2 bases and J by 3 bases, with 11 bases left in between. The length of the CDR3 is 15 residues. Germline V CDR1 and CDR2: MNHEY, SVGEGT. The CDR3 coding sequence is TGTGCCAGCAGTTACAGGGCGGGTGACAATCAGCCCCAGCATTTT. Translation: CASSYRAGDNQPQHF.

This chain's CDR3 is CASSYSNLLVGRWEAPSTDTQYF. The CDR3 DNA follows: TGTGCCAGCAGTTACTCCAATCTGTTGGTTGGACGGTGGGAGGCACCTAGCACAGATACGCAGTATTTT. V usage is TRBV6-2 or TRBV6-3 and J usage is TRBJ2-3; weak D call: TRBD2 (6 bases). The germline V gene encodes CDR1 MNHEY and CDR2 SVGEGT. Deletions cut 0 bases from V and 0 bases from J, with 31 bases between. The CDR3 covers 23 residues.

The chain links TRBV30 to TRBJ2-3; D gene unclear. The V end was cut by 2 bases, the J end by 0 bases, with 9 bases between. CDR3 size: 14 residues. CDR1 GTSNPN and CDR2 SVGIG come from the germline V gene (reference sequence). The CDR3 sequence is CAWSRQLSTDTQYF. The CDR3 bases are TGTGCCTGGAGTCGGCAGCTCAGCACAGATACGCAGTATTTT.

This clonotype was recorded once. This chain links TRBV5-3 with TRBJ2-7; TRBD2 matches at 10 bases. TRBV5-3 is an open reading frame whose function is uncertain. The CDR3 is 15 residues long. The V and J ends lost 8 bases and 7 bases, in that order; junction bases with no gene match: 15. CDR3 amino acids: CASSAHSSGGGEQYF. In nucleotides, the CDR3 is TGTGCCAGCAGCGCTCACTCTAGCGGGGGAGGGGAGCAGTACTTC.

Of note for this clonotype: A read error may account for a junction end that differs from germline. The chain carries TRBV29-1 and TRBJ2-1, with 11 nucleotides matching TRBD2. Germline V lookup: CDR1 SQVTM, CDR2 ANQGSEA. The CDR3 has 13 amino acids. CDR3 amino acids: CSVGTSGIGSWVF. The CDR3 DNA follows: TGCAGCGTGGGGACTAGCGGAATCGGGTCGTGGGTCTTC.

The chain recombines TRBV15 with TRBJ2-7; D is perhaps TRBD1 (6 bases). Trimming removed 1 base at V and 5 bases at J, with 9 bases between. There are 13 residues in the CDR3. Per germline, CDR1 LNHNV and CDR2 YYDKDF (reference sequence). The CDR3: CATSRGSGDEQYF. Here the CDR3 DNA reads TGTGCCACCAGCAGAGGATCAGGGGACGAGCAGTACTTC.

The gene calls are TRBV5-8 and TRBJ1-1; D is undetermined. The CDR3 spans 13 residues. V was clipped by 1 base and J by 6 bases, with 10 bases between them. Germline loops: CDR1 SGHTS, CDR2 YDEGEE. The CDR3 here is CASSLRVPPEAFF. CDR3 in DNA: TGTGCCAGCAGCTTGAGGGTACCTCCTGAAGCTTTCTTT.

This clonotype was detected many times. The V and J genes are TRBV7-2 and TRBJ1-2, with D maybe TRBD1 (6 bases). Trimming stripped 3 bases from V and 7 bases from J, with 12 bases between. The CDR3 spans 13 residues. The V gene's germline CDR1 is SGHTA and CDR2 FQGNSA. The CDR3 sequence: CASSFTGKGGYTF. The CDR3, as DNA: TGTGCCAGCAGCTTCACAGGGAAAGGTGGCTACACCTTC.